This T cell receptor beta chain was found in a study of cytomegalovirus exposure and HLA in healthy donors. Study observations and caveats: It was reported that the classifier diagnosed cytomegalovirus status with high specificity and sensitivity in both the original and validation cohorts. Later genetic work tied a missense DCLRE1C variant to beta-chain V and J trimming.

Trimming cost V 6 bases and J 2 bases; bases outside gene matches: 6. This CDR3 spans 15 amino acids. Germline V lookup: CDR1 LNHDA, CDR2 SQIVND (reference sequence). Primers for the PCR totalled 60 Vbeta and 13 Jbeta. Repertoires were generated with immunoSEQ multiplex PCR, while TCRdb's copy carries only in-frame clones and drops some. Seen here are roughly 190,000 clones, around 83% observed once, and the top ten hold about a tenth. Note on this clone: What it recognizes is unknown.

The chain recombines TRBV19 with TRBJ2-1; TRBD1 agrees at 8 bases. Sequencing was done on a sample of PBMCs. This receptor was identified in a woman aged 45 to 65 in good health and CMV-seropositive. The CDR3: CASRLTGEAYNEQFF. CDR3 coding DNA: TGTGCCAGTAGGCTGACAGGGGAGGCCTACAATGAGCAGTTCTTC.